The 15 T cell receptor beta chains below all came from one sample that was sequenced in a study of OX40 agonist ivuxolimab in advanced cancers. Measured with immunoSEQ multiplex PCR; TCRdb has only the in-frame clones, and not every one. The sample yields more than 75,000 clones, around 83% seen once. This sample comprised CD4+ or CD8+ T cells sorted from blood, obtained in a trial of the OX40 agonist ivuxolimab. All receptors derive from an adult with an advanced solid tumor such as melanoma, head and neck, liver or kidney cancer.

The chain carries TRBV4-2 and TRBJ2-5; 14 nucleotides agree with TRBD2. From germline, CDR1 is LGHNA and CDR2 YNFKEQ. Trimming took 4 bases from V and 2 from J; bases not matched to a gene: 3. This CDR3 region has 16 residues. CDR3 coding DNA: TGTGCCAGCAGCCCGGGACTAGCGGGGGTTCAAGAGACCCAGTACTTC. Amino acid sequence: CASSPGLAGVQETQYF.

The rearrangement links TRBV6-1 to TRBJ2-2; 7 bases line up with TRBD1. The CDR3 spans 15 residues. CDR1 and CDR2 from the germline V gene are MNHNS and SASEGT. Trimming took 6 bases from V and 4 from J; bases not matched to a gene: 8. Written as DNA, the CDR3 is TGTGCCAGCAGGAGGGGGCAGGTCGCCACCGGGGAGCTGTTTTTT. It encodes CASRRGQVATGELFF.

Here the CDR3 reads CASSQDQGTGTETQYF. The CDR3 DNA reads TGTGCCAGCAGCCAAGATCAAGGGACAGGGACAGAGACCCAGTACTTC. The V and J genes are TRBV4-2 and TRBJ2-5; 9 bases align to TRBD1. Germline V gene sequence: CDR1 LGHNA, CDR2 YNFKEQ. J was trimmed by 4 bases and V by 0 bases; bases with no gene match: 6. The CDR3 runs to 16 residues.

The rearrangement uses TRBV19 and TRBJ2-1; TRBD1 agrees at 8 bases. Germline V gene data show CDR1 as LNHDA and CDR2 as SQIVND (reference sequence). CDR3 length: 15 residues. V trimming: 6 bases; J trimming: 16 bases; junction bases outside the gene matches: 20. Written as DNA, the CDR3 is TGTGCCAGTAGACCCGGGACAGGCCCACGCACTAAGGATTTCTTC. Amino acid sequence: CASRPGTGPRTKDFF.

The chain employs TRBV18 and TRBJ2-2; 8 nucleotides agree with TRBD1. Looked up from germline, CDR1 is KGHSH and CDR2 is LQKENI. The CDR3 runs 17 residues. The trim removed 4 bases at V and 0 bases at J, leaving 7 bases unmatched. The CDR3 region is CASSLRGQGSNTGELFF. The CDR3 DNA sequence: TGTGCCAGCTCACTACGTGGACAGGGTTCGAACACCGGGGAGCTGTTTTTT.

The chain combines TRBV30 with TRBJ1-2; possibly TRBD1 for D (6 bases). The V gene's germline CDR1 is GTSNPN and CDR2 SVGIG (reference sequence). The V and J ends lost 3 bases and 2 bases respectively, with 22 bases between them. This CDR3 region has 17 residues. The CDR3 DNA reads as TGTGCCTGGAGCCCCGGGGGGCAGGCCTATCGCAACTATGGCTACACCTTC. Translation gives CAWSPGGQAYRNYGYTF.

Only one count was recorded for this clone. The chain joins TRBV10-2 to TRBJ2-3, with TRBD2 matching 12 bases. The CDR3 length is 18 residues. Per germline, CDR1 WSHSY and CDR2 SAAADI. J gave up 3 bases and V 10 bases, and 17 bases lay outside the gene matches. Written as DNA, the CDR3 is TGCGCCATAACCCGACTAGCGGGGGAATTCCCCTTGACAGATACGCAGTATTTT. Its translation is CAITRLAGEFPLTDTQYF.

Only a few counts were recorded for this clone. V usage is TRBV20-1 and J usage is TRBJ1-2; D ambiguous. This CDR3 is built from 10 residues. The V end lost 6 bases, the J end lost 6 bases, and 8 bases lay between the germline ends. CDR1 DFQATT and CDR2 SNEGSKA come from the germline V gene (reference sequence). The CDR3 loop is CSAKTDGYTF. CDR3 DNA sequence: TGCAGTGCCAAGACCGATGGCTACACCTTC.

The genes are TRBV10-3 and TRBJ2-7, with TRBD1 matching 9 bases. The CDR3 has 12 amino acids. V lost 11 bases and J lost 3; bases outside the gene matches: 5. Germline V gene data show CDR1 as ENHRY and CDR2 as SYGVKD. DNA of the CDR3: TGTGCCGCCGGACAGGGGAGCTACGAGCAGTACTTC. Translation gives CAAGQGSYEQYF.

The chain combines TRBV4-2 with TRBJ2-3, with D possibly matching TRBD2 (7 bases). CDR3 length: 15 residues. Trimming removed 0 bases at V and 5 bases at J, with 12 bases between. Germline V CDR1 and CDR2: LGHNA, YNFKEQ. The CDR3 protein is CASSQEGGRGDTQYF. CDR3 bases: TGTGCCAGCAGCCAAGAGGGGGGGCGAGGAGATACGCAGTATTTT.

This chain joins TRBV4-2 and TRBJ2-1; tentative D call: TRBD1 (6 bases). The CDR3 has 14 residues. V gave up 0 bases and J gave up 7 bases, with 10 bases separating them. Germline V lookup: CDR1 LGHNA, CDR2 YNFKEQ. CDR3 in amino acids: CASSQDQGRNEQFF. In DNA, the CDR3 is TGTGCCAGCAGCCAAGATCAGGGGCGGAATGAGCAGTTCTTC.

As to this clone: Relative to the germline gene, one junction end is altered; a read error may explain this. This chain links TRBV28 with TRBJ1-5; the match to TRBD1 covers 9 bases. CDR1 and CDR2 from the germline V gene are MDHEN and SYDVKM. The CDR3 extends over 14 amino acids. For the CDR3, the DNA is TGTGCCAGCTTACTGACAGGGGGAGGTCAGCCCCGGCATTTT. It yields the protein CASLLTGGGQPRHF. The full variable domain, completed using reference TRBV28 and TRBJ1-5, is DVKVTQSSRYLVKRTGEKVFLECVQDMDHENMFWYRQDPGLGLRLIYFSYDVKMKEKGDIPEGYSVSREKKERFSLILESASTNQTSMYLCASLLTGGGQPRHFGDGTRLSIL.

The rearrangement links TRBV6-1 to TRBJ1-2; 7 bases fit TRBD1. V gave up 0 bases and J gave up 8 bases; unmatched junction bases: 9. Germline assignment: CDR1 MNHNS and CDR2 SASEGT. The CDR3 covers 15 residues. CDR3 bases: TGTGCCAGCAGTGAAGCGCTACGGACAGGCACCGGCTACACCTTC. Its translation: CASSEALRTGTGYTF.

This clone was picked up a small number of times. The chain employs TRBV30 and TRBJ1-1, with TRBD1 as a possible D gene (6 bases). CDR1 is GTSNPN, CDR2 SVGIG, per germline (reference sequence). The V gene lost 5 bases and the J gene lost 9 bases, with 16 bases spanning the gap. This CDR3 comprises 12 residues. CDR3: CAWSPGHTKAFF. CDR3 bases: TGTGCCTGGTCCCCGGGACATACTAAAGCTTTCTTT.

This sequence joins TRBV25-1 and TRBJ1-1; D might be TRBD1 (6 bases). Germline V lookup: CDR1 MGHDK, CDR2 SYGVNS. The germline V and J ends were trimmed by 6 bases and 1 base, with 12 bases remaining between them. The CDR3 sequence is 14 residues long. The DNA of the CDR3 is TGTGCCAGCAGAGCCTTGGGACAGAACACTGAAGCTTTCTTT. This translates into CASRALGQNTEAFF.